This paragraph covers one T cell receptor (beta chain) sequence. Its antigen remains unknown. The data derive from a study of cytomegalovirus exposure and HLA in healthy donors. Findings and limits, study-wide: Published work reported that the classifier diagnosed cytomegalovirus status with high specificity and sensitivity.

Sequenced by immunoSEQ multiplex PCR; TCRdb stores in-frame clones only, minus some. The profile covers hundreds of thousands of clones, with approximately 90% appearing a single time and approximately 0.86% taken by the ten largest. Germline assignment: CDR1 MNHEY and CDR2 SMNVEV (reference sequence). CDR3 length: 15 residues. Trimming removed 3 bases at V and 4 bases at J, with 16 bases between. The donors were members of the roughly 130-subject validation cohort (separate from the approximately 670-subject first cohort). The sequence was obtained from a woman aged 18-30 years in good health and CMV-seronegative. The J gene is TRBJ2-7, the V gene TRBV27; D may be TRBD1 (6 bases). The sample consisted of PBMCs. The CDR3 DNA reads as TGTGCCAGCAGTTTCTCCCAGACAGGATGGTACGAGCAGTACTTC. Protein product: CASSFSQTGWYEQYF.